This T cell receptor beta chain came from a study of blood T cell repertoires in COVID-19. The CDR3 contains 14 residues. The germline gives CDR1 SGHNT, CDR2 YYREEE (reference sequence). Trimming cost V 1 base and J 5 bases, with 12 bases left between them. Here immunoSEQ multiplex PCR was the method, and the copy in TCRdb shows in-frame clones only, minus some. There are a few hundred thousand clones in the sample; about nine tenths occur only once, and 1.2% lies in the top ten. The source of this sequence is a human donor in a cohort exposed to, infected with or recovered from COVID-19 (not recorded which). The donor label of this sample is uncertain. Sequenced: PBMCs or T cells enriched from blood (not recorded which). The V and J genes are TRBV5-4 and TRBJ2-5; possible D gene TRBD2, 5 bases. The CDR3 DNA is TGTGCCAGCAGCTTGAGACAAGGAGGCGAGACCCAGTACTTC. Its protein is CASSLRQGGETQYF.